The rows below give T cell receptor beta chains drawn from one sample of a study of lymphopenia after photon versus proton radiotherapy. Clones were sequenced by immunoSEQ multiplex PCR, and TCRdb holds only the in-frame ones, with some missing. The table records 35,000 to 40,000 clones, roughly 84% of them present only once. Sequencing was performed on peripheral blood, taken from a patient treated with photon-based radiotherapy. The receptors shown here come from a man in his forties or fifties with gastric cancer. The CDR3 runs from the conserved cysteine through the conserved F or W. A D gene is named only where the DNA matches it firmly. Not all rows give a size; the values are once, few, many and, for expanded clones, a class.

v_gene	d_gene	abundance	j_gene	CDR3nt	CDR3aa
TRBV23-1	NA	NA	TRBJ1-2	TGCGCCATCAACGACAGGAACTATGGCTACACCTTC	CAINDRNYGYTF
TRBV7-2	NA	NA	TRBJ1-3	TGTGCCAGCAGCTCCGGGACCCGCTCTGGAAACACCATATATTTT	CASSSGTRSGNTIYF
TRBV10-3	NA	NA	TRBJ2-7	TGTGCCATCAGCAGGCGGACAGAAATGACCTACGAGCAGTACTTC	CAISRRTEMTYEQYF
TRBV7-9	NA	NA	TRBJ1-3	TGTGCCAGCAGCTTTCCTTGGGCCGGCTCTGGAAACACCATATATTTT	CASSFPWAGSGNTIYF
TRBV7-9	TRBD2	once	TRBJ2-3	TGTGCCGGCAGCCCGCCGGGGGGAGATACGCAGTATTTT	CAGSPPGGDTQYF
TRBV19	NA	NA	TRBJ2-3	TGTGCCAGTAGAGAGATTGGAGGGGCGGGAGATACGCAGTATTTT	CASREIGGAGDTQYF
TRBV6-8	TRBD2	NA	TRBJ2-2	TGTGCCAGCAGCTTCCGGGGAGAGCGGGAAGAAACCGGGGAGCTGTTTTTT	CASSFRGEREETGELFF
TRBV14	NA	NA	TRBJ1-1	TGTGCCAGCAGCCATGCAGGGATGAACACTGAAGCTTTCTTT	CASSHAGMNTEAFF
TRBV5-1	TRBD2	NA	TRBJ2-7	TGCGCCAGCAGCCTCTACCGGGGAGGGAACGAGCAGTACTTC	CASSLYRGGNEQYF
TRBV30	NA	NA	TRBJ2-2	TGTGCCTGGACTCGGGCCACCGGGGAGCTGTTTTTT	CAWTRATGELFF
TRBV28	TRBD1	NA	TRBJ1-2	TGTGCCAGCAGTTTTGGACAGGGCTATGGCTACACCTTC	CASSFGQGYGYTF
TRBV28	TRBD2	NA	TRBJ2-1	TGTGCCAGCAGTATTGCTAGCGGGAGTGGGAAGAGGGGTGAGCAGTTCTTC	CASSIASGSGKRGEQFF
TRBV30	TRBD1	NA	TRBJ2-6	TGTGCCTGGAGGACAGGGGCAGGGGCCAACGTCCTGACTTTC	CAWRTGAGANVLTF
TRBV27	TRBD1	few	TRBJ2-7	TGTGCCAGCAGTTTATATGGGGGACAGGGGGACGAGCAGTACTTC	CASSLYGGQGDEQYF
TRBV21-1	NA	NA	TRBJ2-7	TGTGCCAGCAGCAAAGAAGGCGAGCAGTACTTC	CASSKEGEQYF
TRBV29-1	TRBD2	once	TRBJ2-1	TGCAGCATACAGGGACTAGCGGGAGGCAGGGGCTCCTACAATGAGCAGTTCTTC	CSIQGLAGGRGSYNEQFF
TRBV2	NA	NA	TRBJ2-5	TGTGCCAGCAGTGACCCGGGAGCGGGTGTAGAGACCCAGTACTTC	CASSDPGAGVETQYF
TRBV19	TRBD1	NA	TRBJ2-3	TGTGCCAGTAGTATCGGACAGGGGGAGGTAGATACGCAGTATTTT	CASSIGQGEVDTQYF
TRBV4-1	TRBD2	NA	TRBJ2-2	TGCGCCAGCAGCCAAGATCGCGGACTAGCGGGAGGGCCAGGCACCGGGGAGCTGTTTTTT	CASSQDRGLAGGPGTGELFF
TRBV7-9	TRBD2	NA	TRBJ2-3	TGTGCCAGCAGGTCTAATTGGGCTAGCGGGATGCCAGATACGCAGTATTTT	CASRSNWASGMPDTQYF
TRBV7-9	TRBD1	NA	TRBJ1-4	TGTGCCAGCATGCGGGACAGTAATGAAAAACTGTTTTTT	CASMRDSNEKLFF
TRBV4-1	NA	NA	TRBJ1-1	TGCGCCAGCAGCCAAGGGGGGGCAAGGGGTGAAGCTTTCTTT	CASSQGGARGEAFF
TRBV5-4	NA	few	TRBJ2-5	TGTGCCAGCAGTCGCGGGACAGCACAAGAGACCCAGTACTTC	CASSRGTAQETQYF
TRBV6-1	NA	NA	TRBJ1-5	TGTGCCAGCAGCCCGGTGGGGGGCAGTCAGCCCCAGCATTTT	CASSPVGGSQPQHF
TRBV21-1	NA	once	TRBJ2-3	TGTGCCAGCAGCAAATATCCAGGGGCGACAGATACGCAGTATTTT	CASSKYPGATDTQYF
TRBV28	NA	NA	TRBJ2-4	TGTGCCAGCGAAGGGGGAGAGGCCCTAGCCAAAAACATTCAGTACTTC	CASEGGEALAKNIQYF
TRBV15	NA	NA	TRBJ1-1	TGTGCCACCAGCAGAGCACGGGGGACGAACACTGAAGCTTTCTTT	CATSRARGTNTEAFF
TRBV5-1	NA	NA	TRBJ1-2	TGCGCCAGCAGCTTGGAGGAGGGGAGAGGCTACACCTTC	CASSLEEGRGYTF
TRBV9	NA	medium-sized	TRBJ1-5	TGTGCCAGCAGCCTCCGGGACAAACTAAGACCCAATCAGCCCCAGCATTTT	CASSLRDKLRPNQPQHF
TRBV19	NA	NA	TRBJ1-4	TGTGCCAGTAGCCCCGGGACAACGAACAATGAAAAACTGTTTTTT	CASSPGTTNNEKLFF
TRBV19	NA	NA	TRBJ2-1	TGTGCCAGTACAGATCCGGGAAGTATGGACAATGAGCAGTTCTTC	CASTDPGSMDNEQFF
TRBV2	NA	NA	TRBJ2-2	TGTGCCAGCAGTAGGTCGAGGGAGCTGTTTTTT	CASSRSRELFF
TRBV10-3	NA	NA	TRBJ1-5	TGTGCCATCAGTGATGGACTCAGCCAGGATCAGCCCCAGCATTTT	CAISDGLSQDQPQHF
TRBV5-1	NA	NA	TRBJ2-5	TGCGCCAGCAGCTTGGGGTCGGGAGATGGGGAGACCCAGTACTTC	CASSLGSGDGETQYF
TRBV11-2	NA	NA	TRBJ2-5	TGTGCCAGCAGCCGGCTTTATGGGGGCGGGGAGACCCAGTACTTC	CASSRLYGGGETQYF
TRBV15	TRBD1	NA	TRBJ2-2	TGTGCCACCGCTGTAGGGGGCAATACCGGGGAGCTGTTTTTT	CATAVGGNTGELFF
TRBV20-1	NA	NA	TRBJ2-5	TGCAGTGCTAGAGAGAGGGAGACCCAGTACTTC	CSARERETQYF
TRBV14	NA	few	TRBJ2-7	TGTGCCAGCAGCCAATACCCCAGGTACTACGAGCAGTACTTC	CASSQYPRYYEQYF
TRBV5-1	NA	NA	TRBJ2-1	TGCGCCAGCAGCCTGACTCAGGGGGGACCTTACAATGAGCAGTTCTTC	CASSLTQGGPYNEQFF
TRBV18	NA	NA	TRBJ1-2	TGTGCCAGCTCACGCCTTTTGGACAGCGACTATGGCTACACCTTC	CASSRLLDSDYGYTF
TRBV6-1	TRBD2	NA	TRBJ2-3	TGTGCCAGCTCTATAGCGGGAGGCACAGATACGCAGTATTTT	CASSIAGGTDTQYF
TRBV5-5	TRBD1	once	TRBJ1-2	TGTGCCAGCAGCTCCAAACAGGGGGCCTATGGCTACACCTTC	CASSSKQGAYGYTF
TRBV6-5	NA	NA	TRBJ2-4	TGTGCCAGCAGGACCGTGGGGGATAACATTCAGTACTTC	CASRTVGDNIQYF
TRBV28	TRBD2	NA	TRBJ2-7	TGTGCCAGCAGTCGACAACTAGCGGGAAGGGAGCAGTACTTC	CASSRQLAGREQYF
TRBV6-1	NA	NA	TRBJ1-2	TGTGCCAGCAGACCCGTGGGGGGTGTTGGCTACACCTTC	CASRPVGGVGYTF
TRBV7-3	NA	NA	TRBJ1-2	TGTGCCAGCAGCTTAACGTCGGCCGGCTACTATGGCTACACCTTC	CASSLTSAGYYGYTF
TRBV6-1	TRBD1	NA	TRBJ2-1	TGTGCCAGCAGTGCCGGGACAGATTACAATGAGCAGTTCTTC	CASSAGTDYNEQFF
TRBV18	TRBD2	NA	TRBJ2-7	TGTGCCAGCTCACAAAATGGCGGGAGCTCCTACGAGCAGTACTTC	CASSQNGGSSYEQYF
TRBV28	TRBD1	NA	TRBJ1-5	TGTGCCAGCAGATCGGACAGGGGAGGGGGTCAAGCTCAGCCCCAGCATTTT	CASRSDRGGGQAQPQHF
TRBV5-5	NA	few	TRBJ1-1	TGTGCCAGCAGCTCAATGGTGGGGAACACTGAAGCTTTCTTT	CASSSMVGNTEAFF
TRBV2	TRBD2	NA	TRBJ2-7	TGTGCCAGCAGTGAAAGACTAGCGGGGCGCCGTGGGTACGAGCAGTACTTC	CASSERLAGRRGYEQYF
TRBV7-9	NA	NA	TRBJ2-1	TGTGCCAGCAGCCTCTGGGGGGTACATGAGCAGTTCTTC	CASSLWGVHEQFF
TRBV5-1	NA	NA	TRBJ2-7	TGCGCCAGCAGATGGACAGAAACATCCTACGAGCAGTACTTC	CASRWTETSYEQYF